This paragraph reports one TCR beta chain. Germline values: CDR1 MNHNS, CDR2 SASEGT. The CDR3 contains 15 residues. J lost 5 bases, V lost 4 bases, and 10 bases had no gene match. This entry belongs to a study of cytomegalovirus exposure and HLA in healthy donors. PCR amplification relied on 60 Vbeta primers (plus 13 Jbeta primers). Some clones are missing from TCRdb's copy, which holds only in-frame ones; the method was immunoSEQ multiplex PCR. This table has some 160,000 clones, less than 80% appearing once. The V gene is TRBV6-1, the J gene TRBJ2-7; 8 bases map to TRBD1. The receptor was derived from a middle-aged woman in good health and CMV-seronegative. Sequenced: PBMCs. The CDR3 nucleotides are TGTGCCAGCAGTGGGATACGACAGGGGCTCAACGAGCAGTACTTC. Translating it yields CASSGIRQGLNEQYF.